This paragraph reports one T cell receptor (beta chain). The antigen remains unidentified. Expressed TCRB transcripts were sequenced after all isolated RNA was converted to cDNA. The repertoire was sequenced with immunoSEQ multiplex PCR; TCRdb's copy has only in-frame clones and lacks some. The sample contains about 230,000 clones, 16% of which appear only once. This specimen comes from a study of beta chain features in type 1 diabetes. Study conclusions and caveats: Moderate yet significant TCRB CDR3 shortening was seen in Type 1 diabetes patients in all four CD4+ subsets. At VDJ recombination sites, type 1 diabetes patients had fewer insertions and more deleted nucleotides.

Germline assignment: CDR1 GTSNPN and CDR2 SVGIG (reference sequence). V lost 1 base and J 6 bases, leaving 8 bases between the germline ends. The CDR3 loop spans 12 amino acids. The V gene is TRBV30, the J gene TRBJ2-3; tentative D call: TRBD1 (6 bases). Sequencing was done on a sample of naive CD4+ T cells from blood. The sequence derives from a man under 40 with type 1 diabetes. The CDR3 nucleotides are TGTGCCTGGAGTGAAGACAGGGATACGCAGTATTTT. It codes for CAWSEDRDTQYF.